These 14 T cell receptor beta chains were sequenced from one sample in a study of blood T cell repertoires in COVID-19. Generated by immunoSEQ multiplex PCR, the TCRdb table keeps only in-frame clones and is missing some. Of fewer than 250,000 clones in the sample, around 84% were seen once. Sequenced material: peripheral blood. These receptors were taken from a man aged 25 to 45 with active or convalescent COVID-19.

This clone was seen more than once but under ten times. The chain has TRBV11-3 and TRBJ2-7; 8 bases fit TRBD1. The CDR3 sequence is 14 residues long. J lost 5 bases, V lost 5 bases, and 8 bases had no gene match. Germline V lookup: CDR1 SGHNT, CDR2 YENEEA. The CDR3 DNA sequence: TGTGCCAGCAGCCCCACAGGGGGGAGCCACGAGCAGTACTTC. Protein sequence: CASSPTGGSHEQYF.

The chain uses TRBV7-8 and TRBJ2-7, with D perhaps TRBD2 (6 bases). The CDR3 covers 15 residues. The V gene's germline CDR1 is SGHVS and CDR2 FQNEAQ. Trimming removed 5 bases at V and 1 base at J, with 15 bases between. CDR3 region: CASSPGTARSYEQYF. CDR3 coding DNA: TGTGCCAGCAGCCCGGGGACTGCACGATCCTACGAGCAGTACTTC.

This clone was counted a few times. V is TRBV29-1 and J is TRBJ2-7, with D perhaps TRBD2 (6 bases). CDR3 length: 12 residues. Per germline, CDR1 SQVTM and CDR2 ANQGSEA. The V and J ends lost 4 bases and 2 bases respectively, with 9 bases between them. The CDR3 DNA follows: TGCAGCGTTGGCGCGGGGACCTACGAGCAGTACTTC. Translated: CSVGAGTYEQYF.

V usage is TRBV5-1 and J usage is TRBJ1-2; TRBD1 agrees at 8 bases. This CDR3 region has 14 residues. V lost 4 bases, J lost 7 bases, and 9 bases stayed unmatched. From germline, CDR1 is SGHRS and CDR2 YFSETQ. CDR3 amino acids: CASSTGQGGGGYTF. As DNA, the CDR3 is TGCGCCAGCAGCACTGGACAGGGAGGGGGTGGCTACACCTTC.

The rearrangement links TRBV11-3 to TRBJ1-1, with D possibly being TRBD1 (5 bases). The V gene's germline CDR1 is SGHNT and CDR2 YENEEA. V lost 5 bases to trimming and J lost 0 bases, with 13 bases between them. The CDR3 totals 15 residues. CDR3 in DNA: TGTGCCAGCAGCCATGCTAGGGGCCTGAACACTGAAGCTTTCTTT. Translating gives CASSHARGLNTEAFF.

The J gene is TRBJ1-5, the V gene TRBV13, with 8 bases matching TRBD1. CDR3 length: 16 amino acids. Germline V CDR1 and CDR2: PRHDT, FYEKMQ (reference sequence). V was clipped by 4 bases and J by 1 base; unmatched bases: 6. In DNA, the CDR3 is TGTGCCAGCAGCTATTCAGGGGGCGGGAGCAATCAGCCCCAGCATTTT. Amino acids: CASSYSGGGSNQPQHF.

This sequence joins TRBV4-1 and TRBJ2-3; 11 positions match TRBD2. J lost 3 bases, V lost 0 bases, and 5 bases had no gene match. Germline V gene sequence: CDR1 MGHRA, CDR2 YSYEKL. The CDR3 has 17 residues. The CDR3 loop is CASSQESLAGATDTQYF. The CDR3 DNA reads TGCGCCAGCAGCCAAGAGTCACTAGCGGGAGCAACAGATACGCAGTATTTT.

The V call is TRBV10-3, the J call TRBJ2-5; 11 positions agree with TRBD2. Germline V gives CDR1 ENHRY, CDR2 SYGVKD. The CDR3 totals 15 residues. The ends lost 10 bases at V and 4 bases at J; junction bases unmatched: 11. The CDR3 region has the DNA TGTGCCACCGGGACTAGCGGTACGCAGGGAGAGACCCAGTACTTC. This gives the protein CATGTSGTQGETQYF.

CDR3 residues: CASSWDLDEQYF. The CDR3 region has the DNA TGTGCCAGCAGCTGGGACTTGGACGAGCAGTACTTC. The V and J genes are TRBV5-6 and TRBJ2-7, with D possibly matching TRBD2 (6 bases). Germline V gives CDR1 SGHDT, CDR2 YYEEEE. The CDR3 covers 12 residues. Trimming removed 3 bases from V and 5 bases from J, with 9 bases in between. The whole variable domain, filled in from reference TRBV5-6 and TRBJ2-7, reads DAGVTQSPTHLIKTRGQQVTLRCSPKSGHDTVSWYQQALGQGPQFIFQYYEEEERQRGNFPDRFSGHQFPNYSSELNVNALLLGDSALYLCASSWDLDEQYFGPGTRLTVT.

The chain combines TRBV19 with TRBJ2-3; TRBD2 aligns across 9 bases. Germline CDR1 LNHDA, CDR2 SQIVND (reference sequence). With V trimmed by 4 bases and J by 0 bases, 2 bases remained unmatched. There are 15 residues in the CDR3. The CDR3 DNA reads TGTGCCAGTAGTAGACTAGCGGAAAGCACAGATACGCAGTATTTT. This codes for CASSRLAESTDTQYF.

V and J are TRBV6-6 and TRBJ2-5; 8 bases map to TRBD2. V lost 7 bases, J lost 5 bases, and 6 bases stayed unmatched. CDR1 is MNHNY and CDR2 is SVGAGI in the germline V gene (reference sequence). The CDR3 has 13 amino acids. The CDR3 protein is CASTLGRGETQYF. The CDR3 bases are TGTGCCAGCACCCTCGGGAGGGGTGAGACCCAGTACTTC.

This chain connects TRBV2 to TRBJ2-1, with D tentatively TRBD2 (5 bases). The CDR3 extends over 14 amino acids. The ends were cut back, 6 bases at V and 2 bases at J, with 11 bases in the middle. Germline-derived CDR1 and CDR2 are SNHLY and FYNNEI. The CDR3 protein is CASRPAGTYNEQFF. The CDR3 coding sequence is TGTGCCAGCAGGCCCGCGGGCACCTACAATGAGCAGTTCTTC. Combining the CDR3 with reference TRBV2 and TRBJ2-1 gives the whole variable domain EPEVTQTPSHQVTQMGQEVILRCVPISNHLYFYWYRQILGQKVEFLVSFYNNEISEKSEIFDDQFSVERPDGSNFTLKIRSTKLEDSAMYFCASRPAGTYNEQFFGPGTRLTVL.

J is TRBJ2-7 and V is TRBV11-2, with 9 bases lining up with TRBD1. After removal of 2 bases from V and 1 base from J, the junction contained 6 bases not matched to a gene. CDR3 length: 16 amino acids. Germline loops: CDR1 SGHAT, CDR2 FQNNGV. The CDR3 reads CASSLRHRGLSYEQYF. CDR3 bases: TGTGCCAGCAGCTTAAGACACAGGGGGCTATCCTACGAGCAGTACTTC.

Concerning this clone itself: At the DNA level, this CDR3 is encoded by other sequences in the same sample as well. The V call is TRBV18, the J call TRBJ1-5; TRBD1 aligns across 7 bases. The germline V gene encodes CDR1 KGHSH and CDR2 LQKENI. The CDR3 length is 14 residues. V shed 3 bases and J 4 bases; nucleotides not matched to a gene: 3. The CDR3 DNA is TGTGCCAGCTCACCGGGACAGTTGAATCAGCCCCAGCATTTT. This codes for CASSPGQLNQPQHF.